The 30 T cell receptor beta chains reported below all come from one sample, sequenced in a study of technical replicates of blood from a few donors. Only in-frame clones appear in the TCRdb table, and some are missing; sequencing was by immunoSEQ multiplex PCR. The sample has around 81,000 clones, 75% to 85% seen once. The sample comprised PBMCs. The receptor source for this set is a human donor in good health. Some clones in this sample may be carry-over from other donors' samples.

The chain uses TRBV14 and TRBJ2-1, with 7 positions matching TRBD2. Germline trimming cut 2 bases from V and 4 bases from J; bases unmatched to any gene: 5. The germline V gene has CDR1 SGHDN and CDR2 FVKESK. CDR3 size: 15 residues. The CDR3 sequence is CASSQIAGMYNEQFF. The CDR3 DNA follows: TGTGCCAGCAGCCAAATAGCGGGCATGTACAATGAGCAGTTCTTC.

The chain employs TRBV9 and TRBJ2-5; D may be TRBD2 (5 bases). The length of the CDR3 is 14 residues. V shed 0 bases and J shed 5 bases, with 11 bases lying between them. CDR1 and CDR2 from the germline V gene are SGDLS and YYNGEE. DNA of the CDR3: TGTGCCAGCAGCGTAGGGGGAGCCCGGGAGACCCAGTACTTC. As protein: CASSVGGARETQYF.

The genes are TRBV5-1 and TRBJ2-5; TRBD2 aligns across 9 bases. V was pared by 0 bases and J by 5 bases, with 5 bases of the junction left unmatched. This CDR3 is 15 amino acids long. Germline-derived CDR1 and CDR2 are SGHRS and YFSETQ. Here the CDR3 DNA reads TGCGCCAGCAGCTTGGCCTTAGCGGGGGTGGAGACCCAGTACTTC. This codes for CASSLALAGVETQYF.

The chain has TRBV6-6 and TRBJ2-1, with 11 positions matching TRBD2. Germline V CDR1 and CDR2: MNHNY, SVGAGI (reference sequence). The CDR3 is 14 residues long. With V trimmed by 6 bases and J by 8 bases, 6 bases remained unmatched. The CDR3 loop is CASRLLAGAYEQFF. DNA for the CDR3: TGTGCCAGCAGATTACTAGCGGGAGCCTATGAGCAGTTCTTC.

The sample holds one count of this clone. The chain has TRBV30 and TRBJ1-6, with 10 bases aligning to TRBD1. Germline V gene data show CDR1 as GTSNPN and CDR2 as SVGIG (reference sequence). V trimming: 2 bases; J trimming: 7 bases; junction bases outside the gene matches: 5. The CDR3 has 15 residues. CDR3 nucleotides: TGTGCCTGGAGTTTCCGGGACAGGGGCAATTCACCCCTCCACTTT. Amino acid sequence: CAWSFRDRGNSPLHF.

This rearrangement joins TRBV19 to TRBJ2-1; 9 positions agree with TRBD2. In germline, CDR1 is LNHDA, CDR2 SQIVND (reference sequence). The CDR3 extends over 13 amino acids. Losses at the gene ends were 7 bases for V and 10 bases for J; bases not matched to a gene: 8. DNA of the CDR3: TGTGCCAGTAACCCCGGTACTAGCGGGGAGCAGTTCTTC. Protein sequence: CASNPGTSGEQFF. Full variable domain (remainder filled in from reference TRBV19 and TRBJ2-1): DGGITQSPKYLFRKEGQNVTLSCEQNLNHDAMYWYRQDPGQGLRLIYYSQIVNDFQKGDIAEGYSVSREKKESFPLTVTSAQKNPTAFYLCASNPGTSGEQFFGPGTRLTVL.

The chain links TRBV7-3 to TRBJ2-1, with 13 bases identical to TRBD2. Germline CDR1 is SGHTA and CDR2 is FQGTGA. This CDR3 has 16 amino acids. The trim removed 0 bases at V and 4 bases at J, leaving 0 bases unmatched. The CDR3 DNA sequence: TGTGCCAGCAGCTTAACGGGACTAGCGGGATACAATGAGCAGTTCTTC. The encoded protein is CASSLTGLAGYNEQFF.

The rearrangement joins TRBV10-3 to TRBJ1-5; D uncertain. This CDR3 comprises 13 residues. V dropped 0 bases and J dropped 7 bases, with 7 bases sitting between them. From germline, CDR1 is ENHRY and CDR2 SYGVKD. DNA for the CDR3: TGTGCCATCAGTGAGTCGAGTAAACAGCCCCAGCATTTT. Translated: CAISESSKQPQHF.

The chain has TRBV5-8 and TRBJ2-7, with 9 bases aligning to TRBD2. V was clipped by 7 bases and J by 6 bases; unmatched bases: 14. The CDR3 loop spans 15 amino acids. Per the germline V gene, CDR1 is SGHTS and CDR2 is YDEGEE. The CDR3 DNA is TGTGCCAGCGACCAGCGGCGGGGGGGGCCACGCGAGCAGTACTTC. This translates into CASDQRRGGPREQYF. The full variable domain, rest sourced from reference TRBV5-8 and TRBJ2-7, is EAGVTQSPTHLIKTRGQQATLRCSPISGHTSVYWYQQALGLGLQFLLWYDEGEERNRGNFPPRFSGRQFPNYSSELNVNALELEDSALYLCASDQRRGGPREQYFGPGTRLTVT.

The chain uses TRBV30 and TRBJ1-4; 9 bases map to TRBD1. Trimming removed 3 bases from V and 4 bases from J; junction bases left unmatched: 15. Germline CDR1 is GTSNPN and CDR2 is SVGIG (reference sequence). The CDR3 totals 18 residues. The CDR3 bases are TGTGCCTGGAGAGCGAGGTCCGGGACAGGGAGGAATAATGAAAAACTGTTTTTT. It translates to CAWRARSGTGRNNEKLFF.

This clone has a handful of counts. This chain uses TRBV20-1 with TRBJ2-1; D is perhaps TRBD2 (6 bases). This CDR3 has 11 amino acids. The V gene lost 1 base and the J gene lost 11 bases, with 9 bases spanning the gap. Germline CDR1 DFQATT, CDR2 SNEGSKA (reference sequence). The CDR3 sequence is CSARGGTQQFF. The CDR3 DNA sequence: TGCAGTGCTAGAGGCGGGACCCAGCAGTTCTTC.

The rearrangement links TRBV4-1 to TRBJ2-1; no clear D. The CDR3 is 13 amino acids. The germline V gene encodes CDR1 MGHRA and CDR2 YSYEKL. V was shortened by 2 bases and J by 9 bases, with 11 bases between the two germline ends. Written as DNA, the CDR3 is TGCGCCAGCAGCCAATCTGGGCTTGGTGAGCAGTTCTTC. Translation: CASSQSGLGEQFF.

This clone appeared a few times. The J gene is TRBJ2-1, the V gene TRBV11-2, with D perhaps matching TRBD2 (6 bases). The CDR3 covers 13 residues. V gave up 3 bases and J gave up 9 bases, with 12 bases separating them. The V gene's germline CDR1 is SGHAT and CDR2 FQNNGV. The CDR3 protein is CASSLSLGGEQFF. The CDR3 nucleotides read TGTGCCAGCAGCTTGAGTCTGGGAGGTGAGCAGTTCTTC. Full variable domain (outside the CDR3, taken from reference TRBV11-2 and TRBJ2-1): EAGVAQSPRYKIIEKRQSVAFWCNPISGHATLYWYQQILGQGPKLLIQFQNNGVVDDSQLPKDRFSAERLKGVDSTLKIQPAKLEDSAVYLCASSLSLGGEQFFGPGTRLTVL.

This chain connects TRBV5-1 to TRBJ1-2, with no clear D. The CDR3 totals 14 residues. Germline V gene lookup returns CDR1 SGHRS and CDR2 YFSETQ. Between the trimmed V and J ends, which lost 0 bases and 4 bases, there was a span of 10 bases. The CDR3 loop reads CASSLAAGIYGYTF. The CDR3 region has the DNA TGCGCCAGCAGCTTGGCGGCGGGTATCTATGGCTACACCTTC.

This chain joins TRBV6-5 and TRBJ1-1; the D is unclear. This CDR3 contains 15 residues. V was cut by 0 bases and J by 0 bases, with 8 bases left in between. CDR1 and CDR2 from the germline V gene are MNHEY and SVGAGI. CDR3 DNA sequence: TGTGCCAGCAGTTACTCTAGGCGGGTGAACACTGAAGCTTTCTTT. Translated: CASSYSRRVNTEAFF.

The rearrangement links TRBV5-6 to TRBJ1-1; TRBD1 aligns across 8 bases. CDR1 and CDR2 from the germline V gene are SGHDT and YYEEEE. The CDR3 spans 15 residues. Trimming cost V 3 bases and J 3 bases; bases outside gene matches: 7. The CDR3 sequence: CASSSGQGYYTEAFF. The CDR3 DNA sequence: TGTGCCAGCAGCTCCGGACAGGGATATTACACTGAAGCTTTCTTT.

This clone was seen a handful of times. The rearrangement uses TRBV18 and TRBJ1-5; no firm D call. Looked up from germline, CDR1 is KGHSH and CDR2 is LQKENI. V lost 4 bases and J 5 bases, leaving 9 bases between the germline ends. This CDR3 has 13 residues. This CDR3 reads CASSLESDQPQHF. DNA for the CDR3: TGTGCCAGCTCACTAGAGTCGGATCAGCCCCAGCATTTT.

V and J are TRBV6-1 and TRBJ1-5; 8 bases agree with TRBD1. Germline assignment: CDR1 MNHNS and CDR2 SASEGT. The V segment lost 3 bases and the J segment 9 bases; nucleotides outside the gene matches: 10. The CDR3 is 15 amino acids. CDR3 protein: CASSDRGQGARPQHF. CDR3 nucleotide sequence: TGTGCCAGCAGTGATCGGGGGCAGGGGGCAAGGCCCCAGCATTTT.

The rearrangement links TRBV27 to TRBJ1-5; D uncertain. Looked up from germline, CDR1 is MNHEY and CDR2 is SMNVEV (reference sequence). Trimming stripped 3 bases from V and 0 bases from J, with 9 bases between. The CDR3 is 15 amino acids. CDR3 DNA sequence: TGTGCCAGCAGTTTGTCACTCTATAGCAATCAGCCCCAGCATTTT. Its protein is CASSLSLYSNQPQHF.

The rearrangement links TRBV9 to TRBJ1-1; no clear D. V was shortened by 0 bases and J by 3 bases, with 6 bases between the two germline ends. In germline, CDR1 is SGDLS, CDR2 YYNGEE. The CDR3 is 13 amino acids. CDR3 region: CASSVEAYTEAFF. As DNA, the CDR3 is TGTGCCAGCAGCGTAGAAGCCTACACTGAAGCTTTCTTT.

The chain links TRBV7-6 to TRBJ1-2, with a possible D match to TRBD1 (5 bases). V lost 5 bases to trimming and J lost 4 bases, with 14 bases between them. CDR3 length: 14 amino acids. CDR1 and CDR2 from the germline V gene are SGHVS and FNYEAQ. In DNA form, the CDR3 reads TGTGCCAGCAGCCCCGCTCAGGGTGGCTATGGCTACACCTTC. Its protein is CASSPAQGGYGYTF.

The chain is built from TRBV7-6 and TRBJ1-4, with a possible D match to TRBD1 (6 bases). The CDR3 loop spans 14 amino acids. CDR1 SGHVS and CDR2 FNYEAQ come from the germline V gene. V lost 6 bases, J lost 4 bases, and 12 bases lay in between. The CDR3 protein is CASSQTGINEKLFF. The CDR3 DNA is TGTGCCAGCAGTCAGACAGGAATTAATGAAAAACTGTTTTTT.

With regard to this clone: Compared with germline, one end of the junction differs, possibly owing to a read error. The CDR3 coding sequence is TGTGCCAGCAGCCGGGTCGGGGAACCCGACCAGGCTTTC. This codes for CASSRVGEPDQAF. The chain employs TRBV7-2 and TRBJ2-6; D is possibly TRBD2 (5 bases). Per the germline V gene, CDR1 is SGHTA and CDR2 is FQGNSA. The CDR3 spans 13 residues.

In its sample, this clone was seen a few times. The V and J genes are TRBV28 and TRBJ2-5, with TRBD1 as a possible D gene (5 bases). Germline V CDR1 and CDR2: MDHEN, SYDVKM. Trimming left V 11 bases short and J 4 bases short, with 17 bases between. The CDR3 contains 13 residues. The chain's CDR3 is CASSGVGAETQYF. In DNA form, the CDR3 reads TGTGCCTCCAGTGGTGTAGGGGCAGAGACCCAGTACTTC.

V usage is TRBV7-9 and J usage is TRBJ2-7, with 8 nucleotides matching TRBD2. The CDR3 runs to 16 residues. CDR1 and CDR2 from the germline V gene are SEHNR and FQNEAQ (reference sequence). The V and J ends lost 6 bases and 7 bases, in that order; junction bases with no gene match: 17. The CDR3 here is CASSLVSLAGSLEQYF. CDR3 sequence (DNA): TGTGCCAGCAGTCTAGTCAGCCTAGCGGGTTCGTTGGAGCAGTACTTC.

The CDR3 bases are TGTGCCAGCAGGCCCTCTAGCGGGAGTTTCGCCGGGGAGCTGTTTTTT. Translated, it gives CASRPSSGSFAGELFF. The rearrangement links TRBV5-4 to TRBJ2-2; the match to TRBD2 covers 10 bases. Germline assignment: CDR1 SGHNT and CDR2 YYREEE (reference sequence). The CDR3 totals 16 residues. The ends lost 5 bases at V and 6 bases at J; junction bases unmatched: 10.

V gene TRBV4-1 combines with J gene TRBJ1-2; D unclear. CDR1 MGHRA and CDR2 YSYEKL come from the germline V gene. V was shortened by 1 base and J by 6 bases, with 9 bases between the two germline ends. The CDR3 covers 13 residues. The CDR3 DNA reads as TGCGCCAGCAGCCAAGGGTACGGGAATGGCTACACCTTC. Its protein product is CASSQGYGNGYTF.

V gene TRBV27 combines with J gene TRBJ2-3; 16 bases fit TRBD2. J gave up 4 bases and V 4 bases, and 8 bases lay outside the gene matches. Germline lookup yields CDR1 MNHEY and CDR2 SMNVEV (reference sequence). The CDR3 runs 18 residues. CDR3 coding DNA: TGTGCCAGCAGTTCCGAGGGACTAGCGGGAGGGCCAGCAGATACGCAGTATTTT. It translates to CASSSEGLAGGPADTQYF.

The CDR3 nucleotides are TGTGCCAGCAATTACGGCGGGGGCACAGATACGCAGTATTTT. Protein sequence: CASNYGGGTDTQYF. The chain has TRBV7-9 and TRBJ2-3; possible D gene TRBD2, 6 bases. Trimming left V 7 bases short and J 1 base short, with 12 bases between. Germline V lookup: CDR1 SEHNR, CDR2 FQNEAQ (reference sequence). This CDR3 has 14 residues.

This clone was counted once. The V and J genes are TRBV2 and TRBJ2-4, with 9 nucleotides matching TRBD1. Germline CDR1 is SNHLY and CDR2 is FYNNEI. CDR3 length equals 15 residues. Losses at the gene ends were 7 bases for V and 6 bases for J; bases not matched to a gene: 10. The CDR3, as DNA: TGTGCCAGCATGAAGGGACAGGGTATGGGAAACATTCAGTACTTC. Its translation is CASMKGQGMGNIQYF.